This T cell receptor beta chain originates from a study of blood T cell repertoires in COVID-19. The overall study: COVID-19 samples collected from the United States, Italy and Spain covered acute and convalescent phases. From T cells, B-cell-depleted T cells, or PBMCs came the material, which was cDNA or gDNA.

Study processing details: The authors estimated nucleated cell counts from reference gene primer amplification. Data came from immunoSEQ multiplex PCR; TCRdb stores just in-frame clones and leaves some out. That table is the source of V, J and clone size, and D and trimming were worked out from the DNA. Among approximately 110,000 clones listed, about 86% were seen once. The CDR3 contains 14 residues. CDR1 and CDR2 (germline): ENHRY, SYGVKD. V gave up 5 bases and J gave up 1 base, with 10 bases separating them. This clone was detected only once. The sequence was obtained from a woman aged 50 to 60 with active or convalescent COVID-19. V usage is TRBV10-3 and J usage is TRBJ2-3, with TRBD2 as a possible D gene (6 bases). Sequenced: peripheral blood. CDR3 DNA sequence: TGTGCCATCAGTCCGGGACTGCGCACAGATACGCAGTATTTT. It translates to CAISPGLRTDTQYF.